The source of this T cell receptor (beta chain) is a study of T cells after yellow fever vaccination. Background on the study: Some fractions had low cell numbers, and these were prepared with SMART-Seq v4 Ultra Low Input.

CDR3 length: 14 amino acids. The germline V gene has CDR1 MNHEY and CDR2 SVGAGI. The V end was cut by 0 bases, the J end by 7 bases, with 7 bases between. 5'RACE template switching added a universal primer site and UMIs to TCR cDNA. A single record per CDR3 protein comes from TCRdb applying MiXCR to the 5' RACE reads. The data hold approximately 330,000 distinct CDR3 sequences, with 4.1% observed a single time. The sequencing used PBMCs, collected 5 days after the yellow fever booster vaccination. V is TRBV6-5 and J is TRBJ1-6, with unresolved D. The TCR comes from a man younger than 30 who received the YFV17D yellow fever vaccine. The CDR3 spells CASSYSGENSPLHF. The CDR3 region has the DNA TGTGCCAGCAGTTACTCGGGTGAAAATTCACCCCTCCACTTT.